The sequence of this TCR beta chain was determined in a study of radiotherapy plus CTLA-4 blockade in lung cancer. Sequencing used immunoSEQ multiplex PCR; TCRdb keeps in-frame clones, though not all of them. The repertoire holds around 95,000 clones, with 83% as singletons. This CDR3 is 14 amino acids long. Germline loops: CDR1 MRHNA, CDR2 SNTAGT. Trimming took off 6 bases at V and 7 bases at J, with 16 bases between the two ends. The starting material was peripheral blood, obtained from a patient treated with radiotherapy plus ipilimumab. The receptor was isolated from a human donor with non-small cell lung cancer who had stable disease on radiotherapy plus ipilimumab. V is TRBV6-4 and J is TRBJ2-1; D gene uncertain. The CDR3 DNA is TGTGCCAGCAGCCCGCGTTGGGGAAATAATGAGCAGTTCTTC. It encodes CASSPRWGNNEQFF.